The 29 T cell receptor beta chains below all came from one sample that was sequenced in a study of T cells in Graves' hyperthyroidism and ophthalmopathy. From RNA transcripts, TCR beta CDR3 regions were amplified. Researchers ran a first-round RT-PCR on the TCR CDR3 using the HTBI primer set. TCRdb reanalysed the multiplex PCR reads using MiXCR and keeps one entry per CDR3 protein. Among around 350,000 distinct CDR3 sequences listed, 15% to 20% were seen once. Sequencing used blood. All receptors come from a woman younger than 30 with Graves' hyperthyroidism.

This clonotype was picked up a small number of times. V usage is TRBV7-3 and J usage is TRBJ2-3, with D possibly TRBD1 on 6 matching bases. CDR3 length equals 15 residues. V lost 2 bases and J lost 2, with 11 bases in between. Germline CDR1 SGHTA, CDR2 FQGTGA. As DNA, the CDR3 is TGTGCCAGCAGCTTATGGGGGCAACCCACAGATACGCAGTATTTT. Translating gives CASSLWGQPTDTQYF.

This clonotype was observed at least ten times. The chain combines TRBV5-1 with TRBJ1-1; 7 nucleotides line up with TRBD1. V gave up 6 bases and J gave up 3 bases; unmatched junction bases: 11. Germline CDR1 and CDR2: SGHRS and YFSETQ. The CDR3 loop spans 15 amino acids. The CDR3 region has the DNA TGCGCCAGCAACCGAAACAGGGGCGCGGACACTGAAGCTTTCTTT. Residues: CASNRNRGADTEAFF.

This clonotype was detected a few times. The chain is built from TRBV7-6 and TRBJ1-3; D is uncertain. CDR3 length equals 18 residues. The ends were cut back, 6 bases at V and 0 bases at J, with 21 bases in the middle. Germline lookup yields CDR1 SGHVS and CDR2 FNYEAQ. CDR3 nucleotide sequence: TGTGCCAGCAGGCCCCTGAGTTCAGGACTAATCTCTGGAAACACCATATATTTT. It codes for CASRPLSSGLISGNTIYF.

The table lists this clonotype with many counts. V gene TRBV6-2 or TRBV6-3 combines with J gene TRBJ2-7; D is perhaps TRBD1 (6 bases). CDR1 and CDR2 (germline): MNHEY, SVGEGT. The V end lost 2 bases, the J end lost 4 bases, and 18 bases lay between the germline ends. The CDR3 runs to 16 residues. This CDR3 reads CASSYPRTENTYEQYF. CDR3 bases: TGTGCCAGCAGTTACCCCAGGACAGAGAACACATACGAGCAGTACTTC.

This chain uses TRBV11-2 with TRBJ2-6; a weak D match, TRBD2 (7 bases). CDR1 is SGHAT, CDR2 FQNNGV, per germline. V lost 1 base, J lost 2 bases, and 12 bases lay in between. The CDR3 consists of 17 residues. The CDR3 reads CASSLVRGGAGANVLTF. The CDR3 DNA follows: TGTGCCAGCAGCTTAGTTCGCGGGGGCGCTGGGGCCAACGTCCTGACTTTC. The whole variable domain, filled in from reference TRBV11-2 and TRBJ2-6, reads EAGVAQSPRYKIIEKRQSVAFWCNPISGHATLYWYQQILGQGPKLLIQFQNNGVVDDSQLPKDRFSAERLKGVDSTLKIQPAKLEDSAVYLCASSLVRGGAGANVLTFGAGSRLTVL.

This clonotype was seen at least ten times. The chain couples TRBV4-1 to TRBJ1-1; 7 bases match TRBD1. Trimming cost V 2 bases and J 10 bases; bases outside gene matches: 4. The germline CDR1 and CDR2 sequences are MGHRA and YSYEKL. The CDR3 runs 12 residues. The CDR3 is CASSQRGDRAFF. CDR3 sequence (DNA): TGCGCCAGCAGCCAAAGAGGGGACAGAGCTTTCTTT.

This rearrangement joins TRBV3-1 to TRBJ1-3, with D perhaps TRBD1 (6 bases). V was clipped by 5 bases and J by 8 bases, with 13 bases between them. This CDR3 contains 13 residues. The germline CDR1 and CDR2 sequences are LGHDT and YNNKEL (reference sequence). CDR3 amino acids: CASSINRADTIYF. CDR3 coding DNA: TGTGCCAGCAGCATAAACAGGGCGGACACCATATATTTT.

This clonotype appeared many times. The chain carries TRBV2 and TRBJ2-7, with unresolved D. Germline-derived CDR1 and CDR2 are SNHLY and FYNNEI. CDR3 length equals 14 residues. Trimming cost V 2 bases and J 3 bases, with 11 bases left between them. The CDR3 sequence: CASSEMNTSYEQYF. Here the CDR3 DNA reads TGTGCCAGCAGTGAAATGAACACGAGCTACGAGCAGTACTTC. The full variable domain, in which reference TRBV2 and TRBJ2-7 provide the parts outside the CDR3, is EPEVTQTPSHQVTQMGQEVILRCVPISNHLYFYWYRQILGQKVEFLVSFYNNEISEKSEIFDDQFSVERPDGSNFTLKIRSTKLEDSAMYFCASSEMNTSYEQYFGPGTRLTVT.

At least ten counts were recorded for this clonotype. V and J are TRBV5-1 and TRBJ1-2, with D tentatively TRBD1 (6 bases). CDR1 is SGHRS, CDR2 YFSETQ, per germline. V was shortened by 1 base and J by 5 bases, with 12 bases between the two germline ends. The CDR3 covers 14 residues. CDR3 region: CASSLHRAEYGYTF. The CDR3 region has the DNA TGCGCCAGCAGCTTGCACAGGGCCGAGTATGGCTACACCTTC.

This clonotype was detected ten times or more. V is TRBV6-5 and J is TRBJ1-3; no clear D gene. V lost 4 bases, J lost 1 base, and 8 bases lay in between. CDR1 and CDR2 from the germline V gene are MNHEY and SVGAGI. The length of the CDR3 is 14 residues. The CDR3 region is CASSFGGSGNTIYF. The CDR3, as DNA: TGTGCCAGCAGTTTTGGCGGATCTGGAAACACCATATATTTT.

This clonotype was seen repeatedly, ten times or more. The CDR3 sequence: CASSLDSANTEAFF. In DNA, the CDR3 is TGTGCCAGCAGCCTCGACTCAGCGAACACTGAAGCTTTCTTT. The chain carries TRBV12-3 or TRBV12-4 and TRBJ1-1; D ambiguous. The CDR3 spans 14 residues. Trimming pared 6 bases from V and 1 base from J, leaving 12 bases between.

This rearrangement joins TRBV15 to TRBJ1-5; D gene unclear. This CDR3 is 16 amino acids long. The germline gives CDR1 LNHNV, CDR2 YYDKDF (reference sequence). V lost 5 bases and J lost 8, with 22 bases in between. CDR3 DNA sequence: TGTGCCACCAGCGGAGGACGAAGGCCCTGGGGAGAGCCCCAGCATTTT. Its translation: CATSGGRRPWGEPQHF.

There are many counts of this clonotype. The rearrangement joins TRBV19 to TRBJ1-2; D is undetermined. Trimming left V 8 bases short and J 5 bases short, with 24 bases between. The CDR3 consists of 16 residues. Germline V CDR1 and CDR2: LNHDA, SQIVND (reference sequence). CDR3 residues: CASDYGDPNFSYGYTF. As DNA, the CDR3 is TGTGCCAGTGACTACGGGGATCCCAATTTTAGTTATGGCTACACCTTC.

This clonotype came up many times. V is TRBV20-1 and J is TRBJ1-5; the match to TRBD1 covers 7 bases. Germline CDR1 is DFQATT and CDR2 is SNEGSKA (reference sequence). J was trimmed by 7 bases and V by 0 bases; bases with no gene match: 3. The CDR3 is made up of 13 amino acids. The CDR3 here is CSARETGKQPQHF. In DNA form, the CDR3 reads TGCAGTGCTAGAGAGACAGGGAAACAGCCCCAGCATTTT.

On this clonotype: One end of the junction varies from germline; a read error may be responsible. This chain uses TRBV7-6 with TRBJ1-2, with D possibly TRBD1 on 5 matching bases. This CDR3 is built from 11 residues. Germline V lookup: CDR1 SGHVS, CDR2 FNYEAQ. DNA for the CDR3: TGTGCCGGCAGCGGGGGGTATGGCTACACCTTC. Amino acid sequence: CAGSGGYGYTF.

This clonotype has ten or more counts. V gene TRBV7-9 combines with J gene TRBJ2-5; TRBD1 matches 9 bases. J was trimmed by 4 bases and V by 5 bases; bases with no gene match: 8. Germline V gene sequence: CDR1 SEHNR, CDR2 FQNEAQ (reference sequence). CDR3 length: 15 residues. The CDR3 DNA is TGTGCCAGCAGCATCCGGGACAGGGAGGGAGAGACCCAGTACTTC. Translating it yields CASSIRDREGETQYF.

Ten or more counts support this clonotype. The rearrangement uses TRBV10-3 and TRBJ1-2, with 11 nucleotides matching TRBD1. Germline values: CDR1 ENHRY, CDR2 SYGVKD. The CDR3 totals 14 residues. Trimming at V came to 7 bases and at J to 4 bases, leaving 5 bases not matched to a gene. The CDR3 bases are TGTGCCATCACCCCGGGACAGGGGGGCTATGGCTACACCTTC. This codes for CAITPGQGGYGYTF.

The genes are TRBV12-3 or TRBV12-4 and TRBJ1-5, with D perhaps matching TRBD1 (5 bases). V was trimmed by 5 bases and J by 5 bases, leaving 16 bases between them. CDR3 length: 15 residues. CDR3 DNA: TGTGCCAGCAGTCCGGACGGGGGTAGGGATCAGCCCCAGCATTTT. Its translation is CASSPDGGRDQPQHF.

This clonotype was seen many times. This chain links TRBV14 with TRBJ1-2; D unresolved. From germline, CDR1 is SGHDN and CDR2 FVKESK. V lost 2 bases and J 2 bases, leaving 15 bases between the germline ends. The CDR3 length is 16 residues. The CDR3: CASSQMRVLGNYGYTF. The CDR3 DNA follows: TGTGCCAGCAGCCAAATGCGTGTGTTAGGGAACTATGGCTACACCTTC.

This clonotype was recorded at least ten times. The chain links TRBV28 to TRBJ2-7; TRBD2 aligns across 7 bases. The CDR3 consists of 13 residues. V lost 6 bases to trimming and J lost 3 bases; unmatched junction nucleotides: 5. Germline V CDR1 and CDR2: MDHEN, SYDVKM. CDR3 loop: CASSEGGNYEQYF. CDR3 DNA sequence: TGTGCCAGCAGCGAGGGAGGGAACTACGAGCAGTACTTC.

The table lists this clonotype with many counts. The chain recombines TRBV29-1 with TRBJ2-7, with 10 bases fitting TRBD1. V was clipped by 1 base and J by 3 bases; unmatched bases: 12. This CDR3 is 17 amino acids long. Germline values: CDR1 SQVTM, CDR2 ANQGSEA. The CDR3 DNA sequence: TGCAGCGTTGAAGGGGTCGCGTGGGACAGGGGTTACTACGAGCAGTACTTC. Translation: CSVEGVAWDRGYYEQYF.

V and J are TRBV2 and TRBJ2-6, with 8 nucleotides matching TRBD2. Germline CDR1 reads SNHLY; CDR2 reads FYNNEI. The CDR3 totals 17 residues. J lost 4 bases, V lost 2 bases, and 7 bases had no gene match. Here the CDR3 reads CASSEFGGVSGANVLTF. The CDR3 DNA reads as TGTGCCAGCAGTGAATTCGGGGGGGTCTCCGGGGCCAACGTCCTGACTTTC.

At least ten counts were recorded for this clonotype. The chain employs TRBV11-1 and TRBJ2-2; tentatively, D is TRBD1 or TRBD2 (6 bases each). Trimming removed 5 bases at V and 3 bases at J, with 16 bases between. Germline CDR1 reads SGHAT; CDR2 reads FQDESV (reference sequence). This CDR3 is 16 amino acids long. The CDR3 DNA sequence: TGTGCCAGCAGCCTCCTGGTTGGGGGGCACACCGGGGAGCTGTTTTTT. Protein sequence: CASSLLVGGHTGELFF.

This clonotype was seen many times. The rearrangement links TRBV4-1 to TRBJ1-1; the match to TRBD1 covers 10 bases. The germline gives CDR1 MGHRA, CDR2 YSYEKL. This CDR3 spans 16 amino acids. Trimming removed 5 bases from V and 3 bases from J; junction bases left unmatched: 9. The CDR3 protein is CASSETGGFLDTEAFF. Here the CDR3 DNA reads TGCGCCAGCAGCGAGACAGGGGGCTTTTTGGACACTGAAGCTTTCTTT.

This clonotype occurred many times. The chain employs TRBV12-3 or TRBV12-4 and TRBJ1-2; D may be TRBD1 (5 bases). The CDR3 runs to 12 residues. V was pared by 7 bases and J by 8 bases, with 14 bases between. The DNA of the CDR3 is TGTGCCAGCAACTCCCAGGGCGGAGGCTACACCTTC. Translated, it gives CASNSQGGGYTF.

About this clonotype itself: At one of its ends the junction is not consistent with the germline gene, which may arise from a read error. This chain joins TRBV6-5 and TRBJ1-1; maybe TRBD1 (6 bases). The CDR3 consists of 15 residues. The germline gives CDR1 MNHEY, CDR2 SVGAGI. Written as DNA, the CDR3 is TGTGCCATCAGTTACCCGGGACAAAAGAACACTGAAGCTTTCTTT. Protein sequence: CAISYPGQKNTEAFF.

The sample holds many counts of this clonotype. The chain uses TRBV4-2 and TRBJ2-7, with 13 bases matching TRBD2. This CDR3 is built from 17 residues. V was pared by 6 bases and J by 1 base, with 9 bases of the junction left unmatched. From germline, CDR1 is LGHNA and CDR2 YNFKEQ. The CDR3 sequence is CASRRGLAGASSYEQYF. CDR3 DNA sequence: TGTGCCAGCAGACGCGGACTAGCGGGGGCCTCATCCTACGAGCAGTACTTC.

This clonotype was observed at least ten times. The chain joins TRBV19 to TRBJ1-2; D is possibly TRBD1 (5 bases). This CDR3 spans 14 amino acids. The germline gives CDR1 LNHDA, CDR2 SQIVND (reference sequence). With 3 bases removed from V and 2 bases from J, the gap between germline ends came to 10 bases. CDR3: CASSMSGTNYGYTF. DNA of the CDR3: TGTGCCAGTAGTATGTCCGGGACGAACTATGGCTACACCTTC. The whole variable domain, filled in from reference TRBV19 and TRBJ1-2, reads DGGITQSPKYLFRKEGQNVTLSCEQNLNHDAMYWYRQDPGQGLRLIYYSQIVNDFQKGDIAEGYSVSREKKESFPLTVTSAQKNPTAFYLCASSMSGTNYGYTFGSGTRLTVV.

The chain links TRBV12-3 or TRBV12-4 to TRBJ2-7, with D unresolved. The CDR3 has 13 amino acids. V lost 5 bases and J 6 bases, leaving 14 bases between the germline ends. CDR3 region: CASSLPYLREQYF. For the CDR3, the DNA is TGTGCCAGCAGTCTCCCTTACCTACGCGAGCAGTACTTC.